A single sample is the source of the 25 T cell receptor beta chains below, sequenced in a study of T cell clonality in common variable immunodeficiency. General study results and limits: Common variable immunodeficiency TCR beta sequences reportedly had fewer deletions and N-nucleotide insertions.

The assay was immunoSEQ multiplex PCR, and TCRdb's table has in-frame clones only and misses some. Altogether about 34,000 clones were found in the sample, and no singletons occur. These TCRs' antigens remain unknown. Material: peripheral blood mononuclear cells. The receptors derive from a human donor with common variable immunodeficiency.

CDR3 sequence: CASSSSLLNEQFF. Incomplete CDR3 DNA: TGTGCCAGCAGCTCCTCACTTCTCAATGAG. J is TRBJ2-1 and V is TRBV7-9, with D uncertain. The read falls 3 residues short of the CDR3 end, and the missing part is taken from the germline J gene. The CDR3 has 13 residues. V was trimmed by 4 bases and J by 6 bases, leaving 10 bases between them. Germline V lookup: CDR1 SEHNR, CDR2 FQNEAQ (reference sequence).

In the case of this clone: The read ends 3 residues early relative to the CDR3; the germline J gene fills the gap. J is TRBJ2-7 and V is TRBV13; the D gene is possibly TRBD2 (5 bases). V lost 5 bases, J lost 2 bases, and 13 bases lay in between. This CDR3 contains 14 residues. CDR1 PRHDT and CDR2 FYEKMQ come from the germline V gene (reference sequence). Partial CDR3 DNA: TGTGCCAGCAGCCCGGGGAGTGGTACCTACGAG. Translation: CASSPGSGTYE. The whole CDR3 region reads CASSPGSGTYEQYF. Based on the CDR3 plus reference TRBV13 and TRBJ2-7, the full variable domain is AAGVIQSPRHLIKEKRETATLKCYPIPRHDTVYWYQQGPGQDPQFLISFYEKMQSDKGSIPDRFSAQQFSDYHSELNMSSLELGDSALYFCASSPGSGTYEQYFGPGTRLTVT.

This clone was counted only a few times. The sequenced fragment ends 3 residues before the CDR3 boundary, so the rest is inferred from the germline J gene. J is TRBJ2-7 and V is TRBV6-2 or TRBV6-3; D is perhaps TRBD2 (5 bases). CDR3 length: 13 amino acids. V was trimmed by 8 bases and J by 0 bases, leaving 11 bases between them. Germline CDR1 and CDR2: MNHEY and SVGEGT. The CDR3 region is CASGGRSSYEQYF. The part of the CDR3 DNA that was read is TGTGCCAGCGGCGGGCGCAGCTCCTACGAG.

Remarks on this clone: The CDR3 end is not reached by the read, which stops 3 residues before it; the germline J gene fills it in. The genes are TRBV29-1 and TRBJ2-5; 7 bases are a match to TRBD1. This CDR3 is 15 amino acids long. Germline trimming cut 3 bases from V and 3 bases from J; bases unmatched to any gene: 10. The germline V gene encodes CDR1 SQVTM and CDR2 ANQGSEA. The chain's CDR3 is CSVELKDRVEETQYF. Incomplete CDR3 DNA: TGCAGCGTTGAGCTTAAAGACAGGGTTGAAGAGACC.

This clone was observed many times. The sequence runs out 3 residues before the end of the CDR3; the remainder is reconstructed from the germline J gene. The rearrangement joins TRBV7-9 to TRBJ1-3, with D hard to call. Germline V lookup: CDR1 SEHNR, CDR2 FQNEAQ (reference sequence). This CDR3 is built from 15 residues. Trimming removed 4 bases from V and 3 bases from J, with 13 bases in between. The CDR3 spells CASSYPRGLGNTIYF. CDR3 DNA, as far as it was read: TGTGCCAGCAGCTACCCCCGAGGGCTTGGAAACACC. Full variable domain (outside the CDR3, taken from reference TRBV7-9 and TRBJ1-3): DTGVSQNPRHKITKRGQNVTFRCDPISEHNRLYWYRQTLGQGPEFLTYFQNEAQLEKSRLLSDRFSAERPKGSFSTLEIQRTEQGDSAMYLCASSYPRGLGNTIYFGEGSWLTVV.

Ten or more counts support this clone. The read ends 3 residues before the CDR3 terminus; that terminus is restored from the germline J gene. J is TRBJ1-2 and V is TRBV18, with TRBD1 as a possible D gene (5 bases). The CDR3 is 17 amino acids. Germline assignment: CDR1 KGHSH and CDR2 LQKENI. The covered CDR3 bases are TGTGCCAGCTCACCCCTAACGGGGGACGGAGAGTCGTTGGGC. It yields the protein CASSPLTGDGESLG. The whole CDR3 is CASSPLTGDGESLGYTF. Combining the CDR3 with reference TRBV18 and TRBJ1-2 gives the whole variable domain NAGVMQNPRHLVRRRGQEARLRCSPMKGHSHVYWYRQLPEEGLKFMVYLQKENIIDESGMPKERFSAEFPKEGPSILRIQQVVRGDSAAYFCASSPLTGDGESLGYTFGSGTRLTVV.

This clone was seen many times. The CDR3 is cut off 3 residues early in the read; its end comes from the germline J gene. The chain combines TRBV29-1 with TRBJ2-3; 7 bases match TRBD1. Germline-derived CDR1 and CDR2 are SQVTM and ANQGSEA. J was trimmed by 1 base and V by 4 bases; bases with no gene match: 5. The length of the CDR3 is 14 residues. CDR3 amino acids: CSVVSTGGTDTQYF. CDR3 bases read: TGCAGCGTTGTATCAACAGGGGGCACAGATACG.

As regards this clone: The read terminates 3 residues before the CDR3 end, so the remaining end is supplied by the germline J gene. This sequence joins TRBV7-3 and TRBJ2-3; TRBD2 aligns across 9 bases. Unmatched junction bases numbered 1, after V lost 6 bases and J lost 0 bases. The CDR3 is made up of 14 amino acids. In germline, CDR1 is SGHTA, CDR2 FQGTGA. The CDR3 loop reads CASRTSGSTDTQYF. The covered CDR3 bases are TGTGCCAGCAGGACTAGCGGTAGCACAGATACG.

This clone has at least ten counts. The read falls 3 residues short of the CDR3 end, and the missing part is taken from the germline J gene. This chain uses TRBV29-1 with TRBJ1-1, with 10 positions matching TRBD1. Germline-derived CDR1 and CDR2 are SQVTM and ANQGSEA. V lost 7 bases to trimming and J lost 0 bases; unmatched junction nucleotides: 11. The CDR3 extends over 16 amino acids. Here the CDR3 reads CSGEDRGNFMNTEAFF. CDR3 DNA (partial): TGCAGCGGGGAGGACAGGGGGAACTTCATGAACACTGAA.

There are a few counts of this clone. The sequence runs out 3 residues before the end of the CDR3; the remainder is reconstructed from the germline J gene. The rearrangement links TRBV18 to TRBJ2-7, with D possibly matching TRBD2 (6 bases). Germline CDR1 KGHSH, CDR2 LQKENI. V was trimmed by 0 bases and J by 5 bases, leaving 17 bases between them. This CDR3 contains 16 residues. CDR3 DNA (partial): TGTGCCAGCTCACCACCCGGGACTGCTACCTTACACGAG. It specifies CASSPPGTATLHE. The complete CDR3 protein is CASSPPGTATLHEQYF.

As concerns this clone: Read data end 3 residues before the CDR3 end; the end is taken from the germline J gene. The rearrangement uses TRBV7-9 and TRBJ2-7; D possibly matches TRBD1 or TRBD2 (5 bases each). Germline assignment: CDR1 SEHNR and CDR2 FQNEAQ (reference sequence). Trimming shortened V by 0 bases and J by 6 bases, and 6 bases separated the two germline ends. This CDR3 region has 12 residues. The covered CDR3 bases are TGTGCCAGCAGCTTAGCGAGGGGCGAG. Translated, it gives CASSLARGE. The whole CDR3 protein is CASSLARGEQYF.

This clone was detected many times. The DNA ends 3 residues before the CDR3 does, and the rest of the CDR3 is filled in from the germline J gene. The gene calls are TRBV6-2 or TRBV6-3 and TRBJ1-1, with 9 bases lining up with TRBD1. The trim removed 6 bases at V and 1 base at J, leaving 6 bases unmatched. The CDR3 runs 15 residues. CDR1 is MNHEY, CDR2 SVGEGT, per germline. Incomplete CDR3 DNA: TGTGCCAGCAGCGCAGGACAGGGGACGAACACTGAA. Translated, it gives CASSAGQGTNTE. Given in full, the CDR3 is CASSAGQGTNTEAFF.

This clone has ten or more counts. The sequence runs out 3 residues before the end of the CDR3; the remainder is reconstructed from the germline J gene. The chain recombines TRBV5-6 with TRBJ2-7, with D maybe TRBD2 (6 bases). From germline, CDR1 is SGHDT and CDR2 YYEEEE. The CDR3 is 15 residues long. Trimming stripped 7 bases from V and 6 bases from J, with 23 bases between. The CDR3 loop is CASSWGTPSWGEQYF. The covered CDR3 bases are TGTGCCAGCTCTTGGGGGACTCCATCGTGGGGCGAG. Full variable domain (rest looked up from reference TRBV5-6 and TRBJ2-7): DAGVTQSPTHLIKTRGQQVTLRCSPKSGHDTVSWYQQALGQGPQFIFQYYEEEERQRGNFPDRFSGHQFPNYSSELNVNALLLGDSALYLCASSWGTPSWGEQYFGPGTRLTVT.

In this sample, this clone turned up many times. The read falls 3 residues short of the CDR3 end, and the missing part is taken from the germline J gene. This sequence joins TRBV5-6 and TRBJ1-2; D is undetermined. CDR3 length: 14 amino acids. Trimming took 1 base from V and 6 from J, leaving 13 bases between them. Germline V CDR1 and CDR2: SGHDT, YYEEEE. The CDR3 protein is CASSLSAARNGYTF. The CDR3 bases that were read are TGTGCCAGCAGCTTGTCAGCGGCCCGGAATGGC.

At least ten counts were recorded for this clone. The read terminates 3 residues ahead of where the CDR3 ends, so the germline J gene completes it. V and J are TRBV29-1 and TRBJ2-2; D may be TRBD1 (6 bases). This CDR3 comprises 12 residues. Germline V gene data show CDR1 as SQVTM and CDR2 as ANQGSEA. V lost 6 bases, J lost 6 bases, and 11 bases lay in between. Here the CDR3 reads CSVGHAAGELFF. CDR3 bases read: TGCAGCGTGGGACACGCAGCCGGGGAG.

This clone was observed at least ten times. Coverage ceases 3 residues before the CDR3 finishes, and the germline J gene fills in the end. V and J are TRBV7-2 and TRBJ1-1, with D possibly matching TRBD1 (5 bases). The CDR3 contains 14 residues. V lost 5 bases and J lost 4, with 14 bases in between. CDR1 is SGHTA and CDR2 is FQGNSA in the germline V gene. The sequenced CDR3 bases are TGTGCCAGCAGCCACACAGGCTCCTTCACTGAA. Translation gives CASSHTGSFTE. The CDR3 reads in full as CASSHTGSFTEAFF.

On this clone itself: The read terminates 3 residues ahead of where the CDR3 ends, so the germline J gene completes it. The chain employs TRBV2 and TRBJ2-5; 10 bases match TRBD1. The CDR3 spans 14 residues. Germline V gene lookup returns CDR1 SNHLY and CDR2 FYNNEI. Trimming cost V 6 bases and J 3 bases; bases outside gene matches: 4. The CDR3 spells CASRPGQGKETQYF. CDR3 DNA (partial): TGTGCCAGCAGACCGGGACAGGGGAAAGAGACC. Filled out from reference TRBV2 and TRBJ2-5, the complete variable domain reads EPEVTQTPSHQVTQMGQEVILRCVPISNHLYFYWYRQILGQKVEFLVSFYNNEISEKSEIFDDQFSVERPDGSNFTLKIRSTKLEDSAMYFCASRPGQGKETQYFGPGTRLLVL.

This clone was counted at least ten times. Read sequence stops 3 residues before the CDR3 end, and the germline J gene provides the missing end. V usage is TRBV20-1 and J usage is TRBJ2-7; TRBD2 matches at 11 bases. Germline lookup yields CDR1 DFQATT and CDR2 SNEGSKA (reference sequence). This CDR3 is 15 amino acids long. J gave up 3 bases and V 5 bases, and 9 bases lay outside the gene matches. The sequenced part of the CDR3 DNA is TGCAGTGCTCCCTGGACTAGCGGGTCAGGCTACGAG. Amino acid sequence: CSAPWTSGSGYE. The whole CDR3 is CSAPWTSGSGYEQYF.

This clone was observed a few times. CDR3 DNA, as far as it was read: TGTGCCTGGACCACCAGGGGGAATGAAAAA. It yields the protein CAWTTRGNEK. The entire CDR3 reads CAWTTRGNEKLFF. The V call is TRBV30, the J call TRBJ1-4, with 7 nucleotides matching TRBD1. The missing CDR3 end, 3 residues past where the read stops, is filled in from the germline J gene. V trimming: 4 bases; J trimming: 5 bases; junction bases outside the gene matches: 4. Germline CDR1 reads GTSNPN; CDR2 reads SVGIG (reference sequence). The CDR3 runs 13 residues.

There are a few counts of this clone. The CDR3 sequence is CASSLAGGNYEQYF. The DNA read from the CDR3 is TGTGCCAGCAGCTTAGCGGGGGGGAACTACGAG. The chain links TRBV7-2 to TRBJ2-7, with 7 bases lining up with TRBD2. Read data end 3 residues before the CDR3 end; the end is taken from the germline J gene. Germline V gene data show CDR1 as SGHTA and CDR2 as FQGNSA. Trimming removed 0 bases from V and 3 bases from J; junction bases left unmatched: 2. This CDR3 is built from 14 residues.

This clone occurred many times. Read data end 3 residues before the CDR3 end; the end is taken from the germline J gene. The genes are TRBV6-2 or TRBV6-3 and TRBJ1-5; D is undetermined. CDR1 MNHEY and CDR2 SVGEGT come from the germline V gene. Trimming took 2 bases from V and 1 from J, leaving 9 bases between them. CDR3 size: 15 residues. CDR3 DNA (partial): TGTGCCAGCAGTTACAGGGCGTGGAGCAATCAGCCC. Protein sequence: CASSYRAWSNQP. The entire CDR3 protein is CASSYRAWSNQPQHF.

About this clone itself: The read stops 3 residues short of the end of the CDR3; the missing end is completed from the germline J gene. J is TRBJ1-1 and V is TRBV5-1; D is unclear. V was shortened by 7 bases and J by 4 bases, with 11 bases between the two germline ends. CDR1 is SGHRS and CDR2 is YFSETQ in the germline V gene. The CDR3 has 12 amino acids. CDR3 in amino acids: CASGRVSTEAFF. The CDR3 DNA, read in part, is TGCGCCAGCGGTAGGGTAAGCACTGAA.

This clone was seen many times. The CDR3 end lies 3 residues beyond the end of the read and is filled in from the germline J gene. V and J are TRBV30 and TRBJ1-2; D remains ambiguous. Germline CDR1 and CDR2: GTSNPN and SVGIG (reference sequence). The CDR3 length is 13 residues. The V end lost 0 bases, the J end lost 2 bases, and 7 bases lay between the germline ends. CDR3: CAWSVEANYGYTF. Partial CDR3 DNA: TGTGCCTGGAGTGTAGAAGCCAACTATGGC.

In this sample, this clone turned up a few times. At one boundary the junction diverges from the germline segment, which might be a read error. Partial CDR3 DNA: TGTTCCAGCGCCTGGACAGGCCCCTACGAG. Its translation: CSSAWTGPYE. The full CDR3 protein is CSSAWTGPYEQYF. The chain couples TRBV7-9 to TRBJ2-7; 7 nucleotides align to TRBD1. With the read ending 3 residues before the CDR3 end, the germline J gene is used to fill in that end. Germline V gene lookup returns CDR1 SEHNR and CDR2 FQNEAQ (reference sequence). This CDR3 has 13 residues. Based on the CDR3 plus reference TRBV7-9 and TRBJ2-7, the full variable domain is DTGVSQNPRHKITKRGQNVTFRCDPISEHNRLYWYRQTLGQGPEFLTYFQNEAQLEKSRLLSDRFSAERPKGSFSTLEIQRTEQGDSAMYLCSSAWTGPYEQYFGPGTRLTVT.

On this clone: The CDR3 end falls 3 residues outside the read, so it is completed with the germline J gene. The rearrangement links TRBV5-1 to TRBJ2-2; D is perhaps TRBD2 (5 bases). CDR1 is SGHRS, CDR2 YFSETQ, per germline. CDR3 length: 15 amino acids. Between the trimmed V and J ends, which lost 5 bases and 1 base, there was a span of 12 bases. Here the CDR3 reads CASRTGVLNTGELFF. Incomplete CDR3 DNA: TGCGCCAGCAGAACCGGGGTCCTGAACACCGGGGAG.